Listed below are T cell receptor beta chains from one sample, sequenced in a study of CD8 T cells in Susac syndrome. TCRdb called the immunoSEQ multiplex PCR reads again in MiXCR, with one record for every CDR3 protein. The top ten hold 0.12% of the sample, which has under 200,000 distinct CDR3 sequences, approximately 94% seen once. Material: CD4+ T cells from PBMCs. All receptors derive from a human donor with Susac syndrome. CDR3s include the opening cysteine and the closing phenylalanine or tryptophan. D genes are given only for firm matches.

CDR3nt,CDR3aa,len,v_gene,j_gene,d_gene
TGTGCCAGCAGCCCCGACGGCCGCCGGCGTCAAGAGACCCAGTACTTC,CASSPDGRRRQETQYF,16,TRBV27,TRBJ2-5,-
TGTGCCAGCAGCTTAGCGGGACTAGGCTACAATGAGCAGTTCTTC,CASSLAGLGYNEQFF,15,TRBV7-2,TRBJ2-1,TRBD2
TGTGCCAGCAGCCTAACAGAGATCATGAACACTGAAGCTTTCTTT,CASSLTEIMNTEAFF,15,TRBV14,TRBJ1-1,-
TGCAGCGTCGCTCGGGGGCTGAACACTGAAGCTTTCTTT,CSVARGLNTEAFF,13,TRBV29-1,TRBJ1-1,-
TGCGCCAGCAGCCAAGAGGGGTTGGGTAACAATGAGCAGTTCTTC,CASSQEGLGNNEQFF,15,TRBV4-3,TRBJ2-1,-
TGTGCTAGTGGTTTGACGGGGGACACTGAAGCTTTCTTT,CASGLTGDTEAFF,13,TRBV12-5,TRBJ1-1,-
TGTGCCTCCACGCGGACTACCGAAGAGACCCAGTACTTC,CASTRTTEETQYF,13,TRBV6-6,TRBJ2-5,-
TGCAGCACAGCCCAGGTCAACACTGAAGCTTTCTTT,CSTAQVNTEAFF,12,TRBV29-1,TRBJ1-1,-
TGTGCCAGCAGTTCAGCGGGGGCCGGTTCCTACGAGCAGTACTTC,CASSSAGAGSYEQYF,15,TRBV6-2/TRBV6-3,TRBJ2-7,TRBD2
TGTGCCTGGGCCGTAGCCTGGGGTCAGCCCCAGCATTTT,CAWAVAWGQPQHF,13,TRBV30,TRBJ1-5,-